These 21 T cell receptor beta chains were all obtained from the same sample, sequenced in a study of T cell responses to AZD1222 COVID-19 vaccine. Profiled with immunoSEQ multiplex PCR; TCRdb holds only in-frame clones, not every one. This sample carries around 130,000 clones, 80% to 90% of them seen once, and the ten largest clones take around 3.3%. The specimen was peripheral blood, collected on day 0 of AZD1222 vaccination. These TCRs come from an adult in good health.

The V call is TRBV19, the J call TRBJ2-5; D might be TRBD2 (5 bases). The ends were cut back, 3 bases at V and 1 base at J, with 6 bases in the middle. Looked up from germline, CDR1 is LNHDA and CDR2 is SQIVND (reference sequence). The CDR3 is made up of 13 amino acids. The CDR3 nucleotides read TGTGCCAGTAGTATGAGGGTCCAAGAGACCCAGTACTTC. Translated, it gives CASSMRVQETQYF.

This chain links TRBV29-1 with TRBJ2-7, with D perhaps TRBD1 (6 bases). V shed 4 bases and J shed 6 bases, with 16 bases lying between them. The CDR3 contains 13 residues. Per germline, CDR1 SQVTM and CDR2 ANQGSEA. The CDR3 spells CSVAVERGSEQYF. CDR3 in DNA: TGCAGCGTTGCCGTTGAGAGGGGGAGCGAGCAGTACTTC.

The chain joins TRBV7-9 to TRBJ1-4, with D maybe TRBD1 (6 bases). Trimming removed 1 base from V and 7 bases from J, with 13 bases in between. CDR1 SEHNR and CDR2 FQNEAQ come from the germline V gene (reference sequence). The CDR3 length is 15 residues. In DNA form, the CDR3 reads TGTGCCAGCAGCTTAGTTGCGGGGGGCGGTGAAAAACTGTTTTTT. This encodes CASSLVAGGGEKLFF.

V is TRBV27 and J is TRBJ1-5, with TRBD1 matching over 8 bases. V gave up 8 bases and J gave up 5 bases; unmatched junction bases: 8. The CDR3 runs 14 residues. The germline CDR1 and CDR2 sequences are MNHEY and SMNVEV (reference sequence). CDR3 nucleotide sequence: TGTGCCAGCCATTCGACAGGGGCCCATCAGCCCCAGCATTTT. Amino acid sequence: CASHSTGAHQPQHF.

The chain carries TRBV7-9 and TRBJ2-3, with D hard to call. Trimming pared 5 bases from V and 3 bases from J, leaving 15 bases between. Germline V lookup: CDR1 SEHNR, CDR2 FQNEAQ (reference sequence). This CDR3 region has 15 residues. CDR3 amino acids: CASSPPRSRTDTQYF. Here the CDR3 DNA reads TGTGCCAGCAGCCCTCCCAGGAGCAGAACAGATACGCAGTATTTT.

The CDR3: CASSPRALTEAFF. The CDR3 DNA reads TGTGCCAGCAGCCCGAGGGCACTCACAGAAGCTTTCTTT. The genes are TRBV3-1 (or the pseudogene TRBV3-2) and TRBJ1-1, with D uncertain. The CDR3 is 13 residues long. Germline lookup yields CDR1 LGHDT and CDR2 YNNKEL (reference sequence). The V and J ends lost 4 bases and 8 bases respectively, with 14 bases between them.

This clone was observed a few times. The chain carries TRBV18 and TRBJ2-3; 10 bases map to TRBD2. This CDR3 is 16 amino acids long. CDR1 is KGHSH, CDR2 LQKENI, per germline. The ends lost 1 base at V and 0 bases at J; junction bases unmatched: 1. CDR3 nucleotides: TGTGCCAGCTCACCACGGACTAGCGGAAGCACAGATACGCAGTATTTT. This sequence encodes CASSPRTSGSTDTQYF.

The rearrangement uses TRBV7-7 and TRBJ2-7; weak D call: TRBD2 (5 bases). V lost 5 bases to trimming and J lost 5 bases, with 13 bases between them. There are 13 residues in the CDR3. CDR1 SSHAT and CDR2 FNYEAQ come from the germline V gene (reference sequence). CDR3 nucleotide sequence: TGTGCCAGCAGCAACTCGGGGAGCGACGAGCAGTACTTC. Residues: CASSNSGSDEQYF.

A few counts support this clone. The chain is built from TRBV19 and TRBJ1-2, with D perhaps TRBD1 (5 bases). The CDR3 is 15 amino acids. The V gene's germline CDR1 is LNHDA and CDR2 SQIVND (reference sequence). Trimming removed 3 bases from V and 4 bases from J, with 15 bases in between. The CDR3 DNA reads as TGTGCCAGTAGTATCCCCCAGGGCAGAGCCTATGGCTACACCTTC. Its protein product is CASSIPQGRAYGYTF. The whole variable domain, filled in from reference TRBV19 and TRBJ1-2, reads DGGITQSPKYLFRKEGQNVTLSCEQNLNHDAMYWYRQDPGQGLRLIYYSQIVNDFQKGDIAEGYSVSREKKESFPLTVTSAQKNPTAFYLCASSIPQGRAYGYTFGSGTRLTVV.

This clone was picked up a small number of times. This rearrangement joins TRBV7-9 to TRBJ2-7; no firm D call. CDR1 is SEHNR and CDR2 is FQNEAQ in the germline V gene (reference sequence). Trimming took 4 bases from V and 2 from J, leaving 9 bases between them. This CDR3 comprises 13 residues. The CDR3 is CASSSEEPYEQYF. CDR3 coding DNA: TGTGCCAGCAGCTCTGAGGAGCCCTACGAGCAGTACTTC.

V is TRBV27 and J is TRBJ2-3, with D perhaps TRBD2 (6 bases). Deletions cut 3 bases from V and 7 bases from J, with 17 bases between. Germline CDR1 and CDR2: MNHEY and SMNVEV (reference sequence). The CDR3 is made up of 15 amino acids. The CDR3 sequence is CASSFSGEAIYTQYF. CDR3 coding DNA: TGTGCCAGCAGTTTTTCCGGGGAGGCCATATATACGCAGTATTTT.

This clone has ten or more counts. The chain joins TRBV19 to TRBJ1-2; 10 nucleotides line up with TRBD1. V trimming: 5 bases; J trimming: 6 bases; junction bases outside the gene matches: 6. CDR1 is LNHDA and CDR2 is SQIVND in the germline V gene (reference sequence). This CDR3 has 14 amino acids. CDR3 bases: TGTGCCAGTAGTGGGGACAGGGGCAGCGATGGCTACACCTTC. Encoded protein: CASSGDRGSDGYTF.

The V gene is TRBV6-1, the J gene TRBJ1-1, with unresolved D. This CDR3 has 14 residues. Between the trimmed V and J ends, which lost 2 bases and 3 bases, there was a span of 10 bases. Germline loops: CDR1 MNHNS, CDR2 SASEGT. The CDR3 loop is CASSERVGHTEAFF. The CDR3 coding sequence is TGTGCCAGCAGTGAAAGGGTAGGGCACACTGAAGCTTTCTTT.

The CDR3 DNA is TGTGCCAGCAGCTCGGGCGGGGGGGCCAAGAATGAGCAGTTCTTC. Translated, it gives CASSSGGGAKNEQFF. The chain combines TRBV7-2 with TRBJ2-1; 9 bases agree with TRBD2. The CDR3 runs to 15 residues. CDR1 is SGHTA and CDR2 is FQGNSA in the germline V gene. J was trimmed by 7 bases and V by 4 bases; bases with no gene match: 8. Full variable domain (rest looked up from reference TRBV7-2 and TRBJ2-1): GAGVSQSPSNKVTEKGKDVELRCDPISGHTALYWYRQSLGQGLEFLIYFQGNSAPDKSGLPSDRFSAERTGGSVSTLTIQRTQQEDSAVYLCASSSGGGAKNEQFFGPGTRLTVL.

The CDR3 bases are TGTGCCAGCAGCTTAGAACAGGCTGCGAACACCGGGGAGCTGTTTTTT. The encoded protein is CASSLEQAANTGELFF. The chain joins TRBV7-6 to TRBJ2-2; tentative D call: TRBD1 (5 bases). V was pared by 1 base and J by 0 bases, with 9 bases between. In germline, CDR1 is SGHVS, CDR2 FNYEAQ. The CDR3 sequence is 16 residues long.

This chain joins TRBV9 and TRBJ2-5; D might be TRBD2 (6 bases). The CDR3 has 14 amino acids. The germline CDR1 and CDR2 sequences are SGDLS and YYNGEE. The ends were cut back, 4 bases at V and 5 bases at J, with 15 bases in the middle. CDR3: CASSLGGPGETQYF. Written as DNA, the CDR3 is TGTGCCAGCAGCCTCGGGGGACCGGGGGAGACCCAGTACTTC.

The V call is TRBV9, the J call TRBJ2-7; no clear D gene. This CDR3 region has 15 residues. With 0 bases removed from V and 9 bases from J, the gap between germline ends came to 19 bases. Germline loops: CDR1 SGDLS, CDR2 YYNGEE. DNA of the CDR3: TGTGCCAGCAGCGTAGCGGAAGGGTATGGCTATGTGCAGTACTTC. Translation gives CASSVAEGYGYVQYF.

This clone appeared a single time. The V and J genes are TRBV27 and TRBJ2-2; tentative D call: TRBD2 (6 bases). Germline assignment: CDR1 MNHEY and CDR2 SMNVEV (reference sequence). V lost 6 bases and J 6 bases, leaving 17 bases between the germline ends. The CDR3 covers 15 residues. The CDR3 bases are TGTGCCAGCAGGGCAGCCGGGGAGGTCGCCGGGGAGCTGTTTTTT. This gives the protein CASRAAGEVAGELFF.

This chain connects TRBV9 to TRBJ2-3; no clear D. CDR3 length: 18 amino acids. Germline CDR1 SGDLS, CDR2 YYNGEE. Trimming took 0 bases from V and 1 from J, leaving 18 bases between them. The CDR3 DNA sequence: TGTGCCAGCAGCGTAGGTCCCCCCAGGTCGCGCGGCACAGATACGCAGTATTTT. Translated: CASSVGPPRSRGTDTQYF.

This rearrangement joins TRBV4-2 to TRBJ2-5; 8 positions agree with TRBD1. The CDR3 contains 16 residues. V shed 0 bases and J 2 bases; nucleotides not matched to a gene: 5. Germline CDR1 is LGHNA and CDR2 is YNFKEQ. CDR3 nucleotide sequence: TGTGCCAGCAGCCAAGACAGGGGGCAGGGACAAGAGACCCAGTACTTC. It yields the protein CASSQDRGQGQETQYF.

The rearrangement joins TRBV5-1 to TRBJ2-4, with 12 bases identical to TRBD2. J gave up 6 bases and V 0 bases, and 10 bases lay outside the gene matches. This CDR3 has 18 amino acids. CDR1 and CDR2 from the germline V gene are SGHRS and YFSETQ. The CDR3 nucleotides read TGCGCCAGCAGCTTGGCCGGGGCTAGCGGGAGGGCCGCAAACATTCAGTACTTC. Protein sequence: CASSLAGASGRAANIQYF. The full variable domain, completed using reference TRBV5-1 and TRBJ2-4, is KAGVTQTPRYLIKTRGQQVTLSCSPISGHRSVSWYQQTPGQGLQFLFEYFSETQRNKGNFPGRFSGRQFSNSRSEMNVSTLELGDSALYLCASSLAGASGRAANIQYFGAGTRLSVL.